This record covers a single T cell receptor (beta chain). It has no known antigen specificity. The sample originates from a study of T cells expressing NK-cell markers (dated by TCRdb to the early 2020s). For context, the study as a whole: In sorted CD3+CD56+NKG2C+, CD3+CD56+NKG2C- and CD3+CD56-NKG2C+ T-cell subsets from roughly 8 donors, TCR beta-chain repertoires were profiled. Sequencing of the libraries produced 2 x 150 bp reads on Illumina HiSeq 2000/2500, MiSeq or NextSeq. The eight sequenced donors were randomly selected healthy volunteers, three men and five women. Of the eight sequenced donors, seven were found to be HCMV-seropositive and one was found to be HCMV-seronegative. General findings and caveats noted by the study authors: Whether the expanded NKG2C-expressing T cell clones were specific for HCMV antigens remained unclear. In six donors, the dominant CD3+CD56+NKG2C+ clonotypes were found to rank among the top 10 CD8+ clonotypes and to make up about 1.0-7.5% of CD8+ T cells. Those dominant clonotypes were again the most abundant among CD3+CD56-NKG2C+ cells in a few donors, at roughly 25-65%.

Taken from cysteine to phenylalanine, the CDR3 has 14 residues. The coding DNA is unavailable. The germline V gene (reference sequence) provides CDR1 SEHNR and CDR2 FQNEAQ. TCRdb records Illumina HiSeq 2000 as the sequencer. TCR beta cDNA libraries were made by 5'RACE template switching that added a universal primer site and unique molecular identifiers. Priming for cDNA synthesis came from the TCR beta constant segment, and two successive PCR amplification steps followed. Per the authors' processing: Reads were demultiplexed and grouped by UMI with MIGEC, and clonotypes were assembled and quantified with MiTCR. To remove erroneous sequences, TCR cDNA sequences were retained only when supported by two or more reads. The tcR package was used for downstream repertoire analysis, and clonotypes were matched across fractions by CDR3 nucleotide sequence plus V segment. VDJmatch was used to annotate antigen specificity against VDJdb, with one amino acid substitution allowed in CDR3. Each entry corresponds to one CDR3 protein sequence from reads that TCRdb reprocessed, and DNA is not given. It is TCRdb's table, rather than the study itself, that gives the V and J calls and clone size. The sample table on file contains some 600,000 distinct CDR3 sequences. Approximately 3.5% of the sample rests with the top ten.

To determine HCMV serostatus, a commercial ELISA kit was used to detect HCMV-specific IgG in serum. Peripheral blood mononuclear cells were isolated from blood by Ficoll density gradient centrifugation. The chain joins TRBV7-9 to TRBJ2-1; TCRdb returns TRBD2, unconfirmable since there is no DNA. The sequencing input was blood T cells: a sorted CD56 or NKG2C T cell subset, CD4+ or CD8+ T cells, or bulk PBMC T cells (not recorded which). The sequence was collected from a man aged 18 to 29 in good health. Donor details come from another sample of the same person, matched by shared clones. CDR3 loop: CASSLQWEYNEQFF.